What follows is one T cell receptor beta chain and its context. Assay used: immunoSEQ multiplex PCR; TCRdb lists only in-frame clones, some missing. The sample holds under 100,000 clones, around 83% seen once. These data originate in a study of radiotherapy plus CTLA-4 blockade in lung cancer. About the study: Across the patients, objective responses occurred in less than 20%, and disease control in over 25%.

CDR3 size: 15 residues. V lost 3 bases, J lost 7 bases, and 18 bases lay in between. Germline CDR1 and CDR2: KGHSH and LQKENI. The source was peripheral blood, collected from a patient treated with radiotherapy plus ipilimumab. The receptor was derived from a human donor with non-small cell lung cancer that progressed on radiotherapy plus ipilimumab. The chain uses TRBV18 and TRBJ1-1; no reliable D call. The CDR3 coding sequence is TGTGCCAGCTCACCCGAGGACGGTGGGCACAGTGAAGCTTTCTTT. Translated: CASSPEDGGHSEAFF.